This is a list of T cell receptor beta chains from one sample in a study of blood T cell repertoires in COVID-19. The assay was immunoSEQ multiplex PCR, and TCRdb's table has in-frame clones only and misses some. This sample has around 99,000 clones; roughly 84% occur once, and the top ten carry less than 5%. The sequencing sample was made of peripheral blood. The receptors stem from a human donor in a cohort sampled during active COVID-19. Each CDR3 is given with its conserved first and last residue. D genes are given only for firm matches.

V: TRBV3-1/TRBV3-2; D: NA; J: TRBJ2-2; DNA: TGTGCCAGCAGTCAGAGGGGGGAGCTGTTTTTT; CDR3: CASSQRGELFF
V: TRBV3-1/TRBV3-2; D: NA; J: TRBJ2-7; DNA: TGTGCCAGCAGCCAAGACTTAGTGGCAGGGGTCCCCTACGAGCAGTACTTC; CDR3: CASSQDLVAGVPYEQYF
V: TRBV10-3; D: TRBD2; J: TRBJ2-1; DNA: TGTGCCATCAGTGTCGCGACTAGCGGAGCGGGAGCCTACAATGAGCAGTTCTTC; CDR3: CAISVATSGAGAYNEQFF
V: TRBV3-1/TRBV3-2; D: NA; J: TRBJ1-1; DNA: TGTGCCAGCAGCGCAACTGACAGCTTGAACACTGAAGCTTTCTTT; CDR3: CASSATDSLNTEAFF
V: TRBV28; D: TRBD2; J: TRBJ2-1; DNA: TGTGCCAGCAGTTTATGGGCCACTACGGCGGGAGAACAGTTCTTC; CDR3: CASSLWATTAGEQFF
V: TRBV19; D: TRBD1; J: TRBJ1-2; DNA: TGTGCCAGTAGTCAGACAGGGAACTATGGCTACACCTTC; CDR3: CASSQTGNYGYTF
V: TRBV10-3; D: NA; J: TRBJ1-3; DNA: TGTGCCATCAGTGAGTCGATAGGGGCAGGAAACACCATATATTTT; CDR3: CAISESIGAGNTIYF
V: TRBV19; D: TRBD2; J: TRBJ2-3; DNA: TGTGCCAGTAGTACAAGAGCGGGAGTTGGCACAGATACGCAGTATTTT; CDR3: CASSTRAGVGTDTQYF
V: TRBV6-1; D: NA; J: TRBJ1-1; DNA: TGTGCCAGCAGTGAAATAGGGACAACTGAAGCTTTCTTT; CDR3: CASSEIGTTEAFF
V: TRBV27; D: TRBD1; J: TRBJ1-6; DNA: TGTGCCAGCAGTTTCGACAGGGGAACCTATAATTCACCCCTCCACTTT; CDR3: CASSFDRGTYNSPLHF
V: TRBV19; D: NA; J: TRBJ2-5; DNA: TGTGCCAGCACCCACATAGGAGGGAATTTAGAGACCCAGTACTTC; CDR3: CASTHIGGNLETQYF